These T cell receptor beta chains were read from a single sample in a study of T cell responses to AZD1222 COVID-19 vaccine. The repertoire was sequenced with immunoSEQ multiplex PCR; TCRdb's copy has only in-frame clones and lacks some. Among fewer than 200,000 clones listed, around 92% were seen once. Sample: peripheral blood, taken on day 0 of AZD1222 vaccination. The source is an adult in good health. Both conserved end residues are part of each CDR3. A D gene is named only where the DNA matches it firmly.

>-|TRBV6-2/TRBV6-3|TRBJ1-1
CASSYVLTWNTEAFF
TGTGCCAGCAGTTACGTTCTAACGTGGAACACTGAAGCTTTCTTT
>-|TRBV4-1|TRBJ1-2
CASSQGGSENYGYTF
TGCGCCAGCAGCCAGGGGGGATCGGAAAACTATGGCTACACCTTC
>TRBD1|TRBV27|TRBJ2-3
CASSRGQGAMDTQYF
TGTGCCAGCAGCCGGGGACAGGGGGCAATGGATACGCAGTATTTT
>-|TRBV6-5|TRBJ1-2
CASRLRGRNYGYTF
TGTGCCAGCAGGCTCCGGGGCCGTAACTATGGCTACACCTTC
>TRBD1|TRBV6-1|TRBJ2-2
CASSEGTGDTGELFF
TGTGCCAGCAGTGAAGGGACAGGGGACACCGGGGAGCTGTTTTTT
>-|TRBV19|TRBJ1-5
CASSSDRYSNQPQHF
TGTGCCAGTAGTTCAGACAGGTATAGCAATCAGCCCCAGCATTTT
>-|TRBV5-4|TRBJ2-2
CASSFGRTNTGELFF
TGTGCCAGCAGCTTTGGCAGAACGAACACCGGGGAGCTGTTTTTT
>-|TRBV5-1|TRBJ2-7
CASSRSDSYEQYF
TGCGCCAGCAGCAGGTCTGACTCCTACGAGCAGTACTTC
>-|TRBV4-3|TRBJ1-6
CASSQESGKHGVALHF
TGCGCCAGCAGCCAAGAGTCAGGGAAACATGGGGTAGCCCTCCACTTT
>-|TRBV19|TRBJ2-1
CASSTTTGTYNEQFF
TGTGCCAGTAGTACCACGACAGGCACCTACAATGAGCAGTTCTTC
>TRBD1|TRBV5-6|TRBJ1-5
CASSPGTGNQPQHF
TGTGCCAGCAGCCCGGGGACAGGGAATCAGCCCCAGCATTTT
>TRBD1|TRBV4-1|TRBJ1-4
CASSQGQGATNEKLFF
TGCGCCAGCAGCCAGGGACAGGGGGCCACTAATGAAAAACTGTTTTTT
>-|TRBV28|TRBJ1-1
CASSRDTEAFF
TGTGCCAGCAGTCGGGATACTGAAGCTTTCTTT
>-|TRBV6-6|TRBJ2-2
CASSRSGDTGELFF
TGTGCCAGCAGTCGGTCAGGGGACACCGGGGAGCTGTTTTTT
>TRBD2|TRBV2|TRBJ2-3
CASSPRGGLAADTQYF
TGTGCCAGCAGTCCCCGGGGGGGACTAGCTGCAGATACGCAGTATTTT
>TRBD2|TRBV2|TRBJ2-1
CASSRSAGVDNEQFF
TGTGCCAGCAGTCGGTCAGCGGGGGTGGATAATGAGCAGTTCTTC
>-|TRBV10-2|TRBJ1-1
CASSENQRNTEAFF
TGCGCCAGCAGTGAGAACCAACGAAACACTGAAGCTTTCTTT
>TRBD2|TRBV7-6|TRBJ2-7
CASSSTSGITVYEQYF
TGTGCCAGCAGCTCAACTAGCGGGATAACTGTCTACGAGCAGTACTTC
>TRBD1|TRBV19|TRBJ1-1
CAIWDREKYEAFF
TGTGCCATTTGGGACAGGGAAAAGTATGAAGCTTTCTTT
>TRBD2|TRBV6-5|TRBJ2-1
CASSSNSGRAYNEQFF
TGTGCCAGCAGTTCCAATAGCGGGAGGGCCTACAATGAGCAGTTCTTC